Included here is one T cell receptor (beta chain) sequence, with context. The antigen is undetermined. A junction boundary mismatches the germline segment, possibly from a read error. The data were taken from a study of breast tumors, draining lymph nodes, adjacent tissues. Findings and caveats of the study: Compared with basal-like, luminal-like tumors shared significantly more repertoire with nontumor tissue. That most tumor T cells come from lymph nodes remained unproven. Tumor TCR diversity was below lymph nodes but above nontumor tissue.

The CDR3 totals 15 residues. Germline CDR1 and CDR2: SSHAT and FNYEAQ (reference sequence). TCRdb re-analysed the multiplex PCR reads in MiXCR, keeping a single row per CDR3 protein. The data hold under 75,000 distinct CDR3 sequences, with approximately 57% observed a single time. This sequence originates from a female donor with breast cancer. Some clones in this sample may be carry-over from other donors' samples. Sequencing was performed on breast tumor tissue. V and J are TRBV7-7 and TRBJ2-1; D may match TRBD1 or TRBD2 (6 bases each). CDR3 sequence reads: CASSLDPGAGREQFF. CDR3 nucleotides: TGTGCTAGCAGCTTGGACCCGGGGGCCGGCCGAGAGCAGTTCTTC. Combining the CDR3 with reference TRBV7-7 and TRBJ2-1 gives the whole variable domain GAGVSQSPRYKVTKRGQDVTLRCDPISSHATLYWYQQALGQGPEFLTYFNYEAQPDKSGLPSDRFSAERPEGSISTLTIQRTEQRDSAMYRCASSLDPGAGREQFFGPGTRLTVL.